This T cell receptor beta chain was recorded in a study of T-cell reconstitution after alpha-beta-depleted transplantation in children. This clonotype was counted many times. Its antigen remains unknown. The TCRbeta library incorporated unique molecular identifiers. TCRdb re-derived calls from the PCR reads in MiXCR, one entry per CDR3 protein. The sample records approximately 200,000 distinct CDR3 sequences, about 6% being singletons. Overall study results and limits: Two months or so post-transplant, alpha-beta T cells reportedly derived from several hundred expanded graft clones. Surviving recipient cells, namely T cells and thymic progenitors, were the source of high day-60 TCRbeta diversity in some patients. T-cell numbers and diversity one year post-transplant derived largely from freshly generated T cells.

Trimming removed 1 base from V and 0 bases from J, with 6 bases in between. Germline V gene data show CDR1 as SEHNR and CDR2 as FQNEAQ (reference sequence). This CDR3 region has 15 residues. V is TRBV7-9 and J is TRBJ2-2; no definite D call. Specimen: PBMCs, collected before TCRalphabeta/CD19-depleted stem cell transplant. This clonotype was sampled from a girl under three years old with combined immunodeficiency, due to receive a stem cell transplant. CDR3 in DNA: TGTGCCAGCAGCTTAGACAGTGCGAACACCGGGGAGCTGTTTTTT. Its translation: CASSLDSANTGELFF.